The rows below give T cell receptor beta chains drawn from one sample of a study of regulatory T cells in long-lasting Graves disease. Each CDR3 protein is one row after TCRdb ran MiXCR on the multiplex PCR reads. The sample has approximately 490,000 distinct CDR3 sequences; roughly 15% are singletons. This sample was also put to use in a study of T cells in Graves' hyperthyroidism and ophthalmopathy.

The sequencing used peripheral blood mononuclear cells (PBMCs), collected at new diagnosis, from a patient treated with antithyroid drugs. These receptors all come from a man aged 35 to 55 with Graves disease. Both conserved end residues are part of each CDR3. The D gene is left open where the match is weak. Some rows mark clone size as missing; the rest say once, few, many or name a class of expanded clone.

d_gene	v_gene	abundance	j_gene	CDR3aa	CDR3nt
TRBD1	TRBV11-2	many	TRBJ2-7	CASTPDRGYEQYF	TGTGCCAGCACCCCGGACAGGGGTTACGAGCAGTACTTC
TRBD2	TRBV5-4	.	TRBJ2-5	CASSAGLAGGYQETQYF	TGTGCCAGCAGCGCGGGACTAGCGGGAGGATACCAAGAGACCCAGTACTTC
TRBD1	TRBV5-1	many	TRBJ2-7	CASSLGQVSYEQYF	TGTGCCAGCAGCTTGGGACAGGTCTCCTACGAGCAGTACTTC
TRBD1	TRBV13	.	TRBJ2-7	CASSFTGGLEQYF	TGTGCCAGCAGCTTTACAGGGGGCCTCGAGCAGTACTTC
TRBD1	TRBV12-3/TRBV12-4	.	TRBJ2-3	CASSPLTGDPDTQYF	TGTGCCAGCAGTCCATTGACAGGGGACCCAGATACGCAGTATTTT
.	TRBV27	many	TRBJ2-3	CASSLSSAVDTQYF	TGTGCCAGCAGTTTATCCAGTGCGGTAGATACGCAGTATTTT
.	TRBV7-9	few	TRBJ2-1	CASSLGLSDISYNEQFF	TGTGCCAGCAGCTTGGGGCTAAGTGACATCTCCTACAATGAGCAGTTCTTC
TRBD2	TRBV7-9	many	TRBJ2-1	CASSLLAGGDGEQFF	TGTGCCAGCAGCTTACTTGCGGGGGGAGATGGGGAGCAGTTCTTC
.	TRBV7-3	.	TRBJ2-1	CASSLLGRGPGEQFF	TGTGCCAGCAGCCTACTGGGGCGGGGGCCTGGTGAGCAGTTCTTC
TRBD1	TRBV30	many	TRBJ1-1	CAWSTAGGREDTEAFF	TGTGCCTGGAGTACCGCAGGGGGCCGAGAGGACACTGAAGCTTTCTTT
.	TRBV7-8	many	TRBJ2-3	CASSLVQGSIMDTQYF	TGTGCCAGCAGCTTAGTCCAGGGGTCGATCATGGATACGCAGTATTTT
TRBD1	TRBV2	many	TRBJ2-5	CANRDRGRETQYF	TGTGCCAACCGTGACAGGGGGCGTGAGACCCAGTACTTC
TRBD1	TRBV6-1	many	TRBJ2-7	CASSEAGTGKDEQYF	TGTGCCAGCAGTGAAGCGGGGACAGGGAAGGACGAGCAGTACTTC
.	TRBV24-1	.	TRBJ2-7	CATSDGSYEQYF	TGTGCCACCAGTGACGGAAGCTACGAGCAGTACTTC
.	TRBV20-1	many	TRBJ1-2	CSARTQLANYGYTF	TGCAGTGCTAGAACGCAACTTGCTAACTATGGCTACACCTTC
.	TRBV28	many	TRBJ2-1	CASSVQGGSLGNEQFF	TGTGCCAGCAGTGTACAGGGAGGAAGCCTTGGTAATGAGCAGTTCTTC
TRBD1	TRBV27	many	TRBJ2-1	CASSLYQGQGFNEQFF	TGTGCCAGCAGTTTATACCAGGGACAGGGGTTTAATGAGCAGTTCTTC
TRBD2	TRBV15	.	TRBJ2-1	CATSTGTSGSYEQFF	TGTGCCACCAGCACAGGGACTAGCGGGAGCTATGAGCAGTTCTTC
.	TRBV6-2/TRBV6-3	few	TRBJ2-5	CASSETEETQYF	TGTGCCAGCAGTGAAACAGAAGAGACCCAGTACTTC